This T cell receptor (beta chain) was recorded in a study of OX40 agonist ivuxolimab in advanced cancers. Study-level information: Patients received ivuxolimab, an agonistic anti-OX40 (CD134) antibody. People who had prior anti-PD-1, anti-PD-L1 or anti-CTLA-4 therapy could take part, and less than 50% had some.

With regard to this clone: What it binds is not known. Sequence at one end of the junction differs from germline and may be a read error.

General observations from the study: Expanded peripheral T cells had an undetermined antigen specificity.

Assay: immunoSEQ multiplex PCR; the TCRdb copy retains only in-frame clones and omits some. The sample includes some 86,000 clones, around 92% of them seen just once. Germline V gene sequence: CDR1 ENHRY, CDR2 SYGVKD. This CDR3 has 16 residues. This TCR was sampled from an adult with an advanced solid tumor such as melanoma, head and neck, liver or kidney cancer. The chain combines TRBV10-3 with TRBJ1-1; a weak D match, TRBD1 (6 bases). Here the sequenced sample was CD4+ or CD8+ T cells sorted from blood, taken in a trial of the OX40 agonist ivuxolimab. Here the CDR3 DNA reads TGTGCCATCAGTGAGTCGTTAGGGGGTGGATTCCCTGAGGCTTTCTTT. This codes for CAISESLGGGFPEAFF.